The clone carrying this T cell receptor beta chain was observed at least ten times. Its antigen is currently unknown. Other autoimmune diseases, uncontrolled infections, pregnancy and lactation each led to patient exclusion. V lost 0 bases, J lost 5 bases, and 6 bases stayed unmatched. The V gene's germline CDR1 is MNHEY and CDR2 SMNVEV (reference sequence). The CDR3 loop spans 17 amino acids. From RNA, the CDR3 regions of TCR beta chains were amplified and sequenced. A first-round RT-PCR used HTBI primers, followed by a second-round multiplex PCR. MiXCR, applied by TCRdb to the multiplex PCR reads, yields one record per CDR3 protein. The sample lists a few hundred thousand distinct CDR3 sequences, about 17% occurring once. These data come from a study of Graves' ophthalmopathy and Graves' hyperthyroidism. Study overall: Investigators collected peripheral blood at initial diagnosis, before any treatment was given. General study findings and limits: Ophthalmopathy versus stable hyperthyroidism: 13-signature model gave 87.88% sensitivity, 65% to 82% specificity.

This TCR was sampled from an adult woman with stable Graves' hyperthyroidism. The chain has TRBV27 and TRBJ1-6; 8 nucleotides agree with TRBD1. Source material: peripheral blood. The CDR3 DNA follows: TGTGCCAGCAGTTTATCGAGCAGGGGGCTCAATAATTCACCCCTCCACTTT. As protein: CASSLSSRGLNNSPLHF.